This T cell receptor beta chain was retrieved from a study of T cell responses to AZD1222 COVID-19 vaccine. This CDR3 region has 16 residues. Germline V gene data show CDR1 as MDHEN and CDR2 as SYDVKM. V gave up 6 bases and J gave up 3 bases; unmatched junction bases: 11. Whole-study findings and limits: In all cases, repertoires were sampled only after the peak T cell response. Just a handful of people given AZD1222 tested seropositive at baseline. Vaccine-associated CD4 TCRs ranged over spike, dominating at 160-218 and 743-854.

Comment on this clone: The target antigen is unknown.

The data were produced by immunoSEQ multiplex PCR, yet TCRdb's version contains in-frame clones alone and is incomplete. The table shows about 85,000 clones, with 80% to 90% occurring only once. The rearrangement links TRBV28 to TRBJ1-1; 9 positions agree with TRBD1. Here the sequenced sample was peripheral blood, taken on day 0 of MenACWY control vaccination. The receptor was derived from an adult in good health. As DNA, the CDR3 is TGTGCCAGCAGCCAGCGGGTAGGGACAGGGCACACTGAAGCTTTCTTT. Protein product: CASSQRVGTGHTEAFF.